A selection of T cell receptor beta chains follows, all from one sample in a study of blood T cell repertoires in COVID-19. Here immunoSEQ multiplex PCR was the method, and the copy in TCRdb shows in-frame clones only, minus some. The table lists 350,000 or so clones, 65% to 90% of them singletons. The material sequenced was PBMCs or T cells enriched from blood (not recorded which). The receptors come from a woman aged 40 to 50 with acute COVID-19. Each CDR3 is given with its conserved first and last residue. D genes are given only for firm matches. Expanded clones get a size class; other rows say once, few or many, or leave the size out.

cdr3_nt	cdr3_aa	d_call	v_call	j_call	clone_size
TGTGCCAGCAGCGGATTAGCGGGAGCGCCCAATGAGCAGTTCTTC	CASSGLAGAPNEQFF	TRBD2	TRBV9	TRBJ2-1	-
TGCAGTACCGAACAGGGCTATGGCTACACCTTC	CSTEQGYGYTF	-	TRBV29-1	TRBJ1-2	once
TGTGCCAGCAGCTTAGACTCGAGCTCCTACAATGAGCAGTTCTTC	CASSLDSSSYNEQFF	-	TRBV2	TRBJ2-1	-
TGTGCCAGCAGCTTAGATGGCTCACCAACTAATGAAAAACTGTTTTTT	CASSLDGSPTNEKLFF	-	TRBV7-9	TRBJ1-4	few
TGTGCCAGCAGGAATAGGGGGCGAACAGATACGCAGTATTTT	CASRNRGRTDTQYF	TRBD1	TRBV27	TRBJ2-3	-
TGTGCCAGTAGTATCGGGACAGCTAACTATGGCTACACCTTC	CASSIGTANYGYTF	TRBD1	TRBV19	TRBJ1-2	-
TGTGCCAGAAGCTTGGCCCTTCTAAGACTAGCGGGAGGACGGGTGACCCAGTACTTC	CARSLALLRLAGGRVTQYF	TRBD2	TRBV5-3	TRBJ2-5	-
TGTGCCAGCAGCCCACTATCGACAGGGAGCACAGATACGCAGTATTTT	CASSPLSTGSTDTQYF	TRBD1	TRBV14	TRBJ2-3	-
TGCGCCAGCAGCCTTAGTGTCGGGGAGCTGTTTTTT	CASSLSVGELFF	-	TRBV4-3	TRBJ2-2	-
TGCGCCAGCAGCCAAGATAGCGGGGCATACAATGAGCAGTTCTTC	CASSQDSGAYNEQFF	TRBD2	TRBV4-3	TRBJ2-1	-
TGTGCCAGCAGGCCGACAGGGAACACCGGGGAGCTGTTTTTT	CASRPTGNTGELFF	-	TRBV2	TRBJ2-2	-
TGTGCCAGCAGCCAAGGGAAGGACAGGCTGAACACCGGGGAGCTGTTTTTT	CASSQGKDRLNTGELFF	TRBD1	TRBV4-2	TRBJ2-2	-
TGTGCCAGCAGCTTAGGAGACAGGGTGCTGTCCTACGAGCAGTACTTC	CASSLGDRVLSYEQYF	TRBD1	TRBV13	TRBJ2-7	once
TGTGCCAGCCGTAACGGACAGGGAAGCACTGAAGCTTTCTTT	CASRNGQGSTEAFF	TRBD1	TRBV6-5	TRBJ1-1	-
TGCGCCAGCAGCCCCGGTCCCGGGAAAAACACTGAAGCTTTCTTT	CASSPGPGKNTEAFF	-	TRBV4-3	TRBJ1-1	-
TGTGCCAGCAGCTTGAGGGACAGCTACACCGGGGAGCTGTTTTTT	CASSLRDSYTGELFF	TRBD1	TRBV5-5	TRBJ2-2	few
TGTGCCAGCAGCCCCCGACTAGCGGGGGGCTCTGGGGCCAACGTCCTGACTTTC	CASSPRLAGGSGANVLTF	TRBD2	TRBV7-2	TRBJ2-6	-
TGTGCCAGCAGCCAGGGGTTATACTCCTATAATTCACCCCTCCACTTT	CASSQGLYSYNSPLHF	-	TRBV5-6	TRBJ1-6	-
TGCGCCAGCAGCTCCAGGGATGGAATTTCACCCCTCCACTTT	CASSSRDGISPLHF	-	TRBV5-1	TRBJ1-6	-
TGTGCCAGCAGCTTAGCCGCGGGGGAGCACAAGCAGTTCTTC	CASSLAAGEHKQFF	TRBD2	TRBV11-3	TRBJ2-1	-
TGTGCCAGCAGCTTGGGACTAGCGGGGGGACAAGAGACCCAGTACTTC	CASSLGLAGGQETQYF	TRBD2	TRBV5-5	TRBJ2-5	-
TGTGCCAGCAGTTTAGGGAGGGCCAAGTTTAATGAGCAGTTCTTC	CASSLGRAKFNEQFF	TRBD2	TRBV28	TRBJ2-1	-
TGTGCCAGTAGGGGGACAGCGATAATCTATGGCTACACCTTC	CASRGTAIIYGYTF	TRBD1	TRBV19	TRBJ1-2	-